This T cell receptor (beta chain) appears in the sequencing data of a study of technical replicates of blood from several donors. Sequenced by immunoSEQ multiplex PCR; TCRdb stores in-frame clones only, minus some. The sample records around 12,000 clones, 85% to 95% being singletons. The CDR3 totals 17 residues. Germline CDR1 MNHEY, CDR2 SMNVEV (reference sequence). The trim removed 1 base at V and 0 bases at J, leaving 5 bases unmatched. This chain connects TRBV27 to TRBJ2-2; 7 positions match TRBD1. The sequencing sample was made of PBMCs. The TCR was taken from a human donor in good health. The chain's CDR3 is CASSLFAGTANTGELFF. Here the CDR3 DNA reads TGTGCCAGCAGTTTATTCGCCGGGACAGCGAACACCGGGGAGCTGTTTTTT.